The entry below describes one TCR beta chain. The antigen remains undetermined. These data are taken from a study of shared clonotypes between healthy human individuals. Assay used: immunoSEQ multiplex PCR; TCRdb lists only in-frame clones, some missing. The table has roughly 650,000 clones, about 96% seen once. Study outcomes and limitations: Generation of non-shared clonotypes was less probable than generation of clonotypes shared by all four donors.

Germline V gene lookup returns CDR1 SNHLY and CDR2 FYNNEI. The CDR3 covers 12 residues. Trimming removed 6 bases from V and 5 bases from J, with 10 bases in between. As defined, naive CD8 cells were CD45RO-negative and positively selected for CCR7, with terminally differentiated effector memory CD45RA+ cells excluded. The chain employs TRBV2 and TRBJ1-2; D may be TRBD1 (6 bases). This TCR was recovered from a young woman in good health. Sequencing input: naive CD8+ T cells sorted from blood. CDR3 protein: CASSGTSYGYTF. The CDR3 DNA reads TGTGCCAGCAGCGGGACATCTTATGGCTACACCTTC.